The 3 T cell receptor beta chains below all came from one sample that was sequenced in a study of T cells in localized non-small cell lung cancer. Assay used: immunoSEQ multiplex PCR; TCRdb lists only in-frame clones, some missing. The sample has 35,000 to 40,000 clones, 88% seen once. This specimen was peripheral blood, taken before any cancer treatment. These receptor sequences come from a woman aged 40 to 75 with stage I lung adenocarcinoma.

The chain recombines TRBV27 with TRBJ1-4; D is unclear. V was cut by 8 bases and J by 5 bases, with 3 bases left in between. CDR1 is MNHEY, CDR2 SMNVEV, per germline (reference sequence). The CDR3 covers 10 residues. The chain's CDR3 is CASGNEKLFF. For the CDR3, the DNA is TGTGCCAGCGGGAATGAAAAACTGTTTTTT. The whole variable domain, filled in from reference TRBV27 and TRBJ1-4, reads EAQVTQNPRYLITVTGKKLTVTCSQNMNHEYMSWYRQDPGLGLRQIYYSMNVEVTDKGDVPEGYKVSRKEKRNFPLILESPSPNQTSLYFCASGNEKLFFGSGTQLSVL.

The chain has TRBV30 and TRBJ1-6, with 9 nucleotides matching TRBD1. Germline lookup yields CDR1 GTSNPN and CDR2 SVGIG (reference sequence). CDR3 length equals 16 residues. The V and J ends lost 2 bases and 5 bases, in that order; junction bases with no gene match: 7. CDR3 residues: CAWSRSGTGNNSPLHF. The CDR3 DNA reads TGTGCCTGGAGTCGAAGCGGGACAGGGAATAATTCACCCCTCCACTTT.

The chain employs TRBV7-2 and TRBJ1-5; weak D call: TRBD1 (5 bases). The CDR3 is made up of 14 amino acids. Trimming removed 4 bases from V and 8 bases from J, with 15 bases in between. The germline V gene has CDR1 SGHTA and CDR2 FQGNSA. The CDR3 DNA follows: TGTGCCAGCAGCTCCCGACAGACTTTGGAGCCCCAGCATTTT. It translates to CASSSRQTLEPQHF.